This entry lists 24 T cell receptor beta chains sequenced from one sample in a study of T-cell memory formation after mild COVID-19. TCRdb re-derived calls from the 5' RACE reads in MiXCR, one entry per CDR3 protein. The sample includes 380,000 or so distinct CDR3 sequences, about an eighth of them seen just once. Material: PBMCs or a T cell subset sorted from them (not recorded which). These receptors all come from a man aged 18 to 29 who had mild COVID-19 (a few samples of this study predate the infection). Cell type and time point are not known.

In DNA form, the CDR3 reads TGCGCCAGCAGCTCGGAGGGAGCGAACACTGAAGCTTTCTTT. It is translated as CASSSEGANTEAFF. The V gene is TRBV5-1, the J gene TRBJ1-1, with D hard to call. The CDR3 loop spans 14 amino acids. CDR1 is SGHRS, CDR2 YFSETQ, per germline. The V end was cut by 3 bases, the J end by 1 base, with 10 bases between.

This clonotype was picked up a small number of times. The V call is TRBV28, the J call TRBJ1-4, with D unclear. Per germline, CDR1 MDHEN and CDR2 SYDVKM. The CDR3 contains 11 residues. V dropped 3 bases and J dropped 8 bases, with 4 bases sitting between them. The CDR3 DNA is TGTGCCAGCAGTTTCTTCGAAAAACTGTTTTTT. Amino acid sequence: CASSFFEKLFF.

This clonotype has more than one count but fewer than ten. V usage is TRBV7-9 and J usage is TRBJ2-7; 10 bases match TRBD1. Germline CDR1 SEHNR, CDR2 FQNEAQ (reference sequence). The CDR3 runs 15 residues. V lost 4 bases, J lost 5 bases, and 8 bases stayed unmatched. CDR3: CASSSPGQGIDEQYV. For the CDR3, the DNA is TGTGCCAGCAGCTCTCCGGGACAGGGGATAGACGAGCAGTACGTC.

The chain combines TRBV6-5 with TRBJ2-1; tentatively, D is TRBD1 (5 bases). Germline loops: CDR1 MNHEY, CDR2 SVGAGI. The CDR3 contains 12 residues. V was cut by 5 bases and J by 9 bases, with 11 bases left in between. The CDR3 sequence: CASSDRQFEQFF. CDR3 bases: TGTGCCAGCAGTGACAGACAGTTTGAGCAGTTCTTC.

A word on this clonotype: This may be a read error, as it is one base from a much larger clone. The chain joins TRBV11-3 to TRBJ2-2; D possibly corresponds to TRBD2 (5 bases). V lost 4 bases and J 1 base, leaving 7 bases between the germline ends. Per the germline V gene, CDR1 is SGHNT and CDR2 is YENEEA. The CDR3 loop spans 14 amino acids. The CDR3 region is CASSSDWNTGELFF. The CDR3 nucleotides read TGTGCCAGCAGCTCGGACTGGAACACCGGGGAGCTGTTTTTT.

The CDR3 DNA is TGCGCCAGCAGCCAAGGAGTAGGGTTGGATGAGCAGTTCTTC. This encodes CASSQGVGLDEQFF. This chain connects TRBV4-1 to TRBJ2-1; D gene uncertain. Per germline, CDR1 MGHRA and CDR2 YSYEKL. This CDR3 region has 14 residues. Trimming stripped 1 base from V and 8 bases from J, with 12 bases between.

This clonotype has just a few counts. This chain links TRBV29-1 with TRBJ2-1; 10 bases agree with TRBD1. The trim removed 7 bases at V and 8 bases at J, leaving 14 bases unmatched. Germline CDR1 and CDR2: SQVTM and ANQGSEA. This CDR3 has 15 residues. The CDR3 loop reads CSGGTGDVSWHEQFF. As DNA, the CDR3 is TGCAGCGGAGGGACAGGGGATGTCTCATGGCATGAGCAGTTCTTC.

The rearrangement joins TRBV5-5 to TRBJ1-2, with 7 bases identical to TRBD1. Trimming took 2 bases from V and 4 from J; bases not matched to a gene: 5. The CDR3 consists of 14 residues. CDR1 is SGHKS, CDR2 YYEKEE, per germline (reference sequence). The CDR3 reads CASSFEQGLYGYTF. The DNA of the CDR3 is TGTGCCAGCAGCTTCGAACAGGGGCTCTATGGCTACACCTTC.

This clonotype has just a few counts. CDR3 loop: CASSLAWGGGPSGTGELFF. The CDR3 DNA sequence: TGCGCCAGCAGCCTCGCTTGGGGCGGGGGTCCCTCTGGAACCGGGGAGCTGTTTTTT. The chain couples TRBV4-1 to TRBJ2-2; 7 bases agree with TRBD2. The ends lost 4 bases at V and 5 bases at J; junction bases unmatched: 19. CDR3 size: 19 residues. Germline CDR1 is MGHRA and CDR2 is YSYEKL.

In this sample, this clonotype turned up a few times. V usage is TRBV5-1 and J usage is TRBJ1-4; a possible D gene is TRBD1 (5 bases). Trimming left V 0 bases short and J 6 bases short, with 9 bases between. The CDR3 has 14 residues. Germline V gives CDR1 SGHRS, CDR2 YFSETQ. The CDR3 region is CASSLVGRDEKLFF. CDR3 nucleotides: TGCGCCAGCAGCTTGGTCGGCAGGGATGAAAAACTGTTTTTT.

The CDR3 loop is CASSFRGLGETQYF. CDR3 nucleotide sequence: TGTGCCAGCAGCTTCAGGGGCCTCGGCGAGACCCAGTACTTC. The V call is TRBV5-5, the J call TRBJ2-5; D perhaps matches TRBD1 (6 bases). Germline V gene sequence: CDR1 SGHKS, CDR2 YYEKEE (reference sequence). V was cut by 2 bases and J by 5 bases, with 13 bases left in between. This CDR3 spans 14 amino acids.

This clonotype was observed a handful of times. The V gene is TRBV4-1, the J gene TRBJ1-6; tentative D call: TRBD1 (5 bases). Germline CDR1 MGHRA, CDR2 YSYEKL. Trimming removed 4 bases at V and 5 bases at J, with 12 bases between. CDR3 size: 15 residues. CDR3: CASSRSDRDNSPLHF. The CDR3 DNA follows: TGCGCCAGCAGCCGCTCCGACAGAGATAATTCACCCCTCCACTTT.

The chain is built from TRBV9 and TRBJ1-4; D not certain. The CDR3 runs to 14 residues. The germline V gene encodes CDR1 SGDLS and CDR2 YYNGEE. Deletions cut 4 bases from V and 4 bases from J, with 11 bases between. The CDR3 DNA is TGTGCCAGCAGCCAGGAGATATATAATGAAAAACTGTTTTTT. Translation: CASSQEIYNEKLFF.

CDR3 residues: CASSLASDEQYV. The CDR3 DNA reads as TGTGCCAGCAGCTTAGCCAGCGACGAGCAGTACGTC. This chain connects TRBV7-9 to TRBJ2-7; D is uncertain. V lost 0 bases, J lost 5 bases, and 5 bases lay in between. CDR3 length equals 12 residues. Germline V gene lookup returns CDR1 SEHNR and CDR2 FQNEAQ (reference sequence).

This clonotype showed up just a few times. The genes are TRBV7-2 and TRBJ2-5, with D maybe TRBD2 (5 bases). This CDR3 is built from 15 residues. Germline V gives CDR1 SGHTA, CDR2 FQGNSA. V lost 4 bases and J 5 bases, leaving 17 bases between the germline ends. The CDR3 here is CASSSPGIPSETQYF. DNA for the CDR3: TGTGCCAGCAGCTCCCCGGGGATTCCTTCGGAGACCCAGTACTTC.

This clonotype has just a few counts. The rearrangement uses TRBV4-3 and TRBJ1-4; D is ambiguous. Trimming stripped 3 bases from V and 3 bases from J, with 14 bases between. This CDR3 comprises 16 residues. In germline, CDR1 is LGHNA, CDR2 YSLEER. The CDR3 protein is CASSQIIGSSNEKLFF. CDR3 in DNA: TGCGCCAGCAGCCAGATCATCGGGAGTTCTAATGAAAAACTGTTTTTT.

This clonotype was observed a handful of times. The chain joins TRBV6-5 to TRBJ1-1, with no clear D. Germline V gene sequence: CDR1 MNHEY, CDR2 SVGAGI. This CDR3 contains 15 residues. V was clipped by 0 bases and J by 0 bases, with 8 bases between them. The CDR3 spells CASSYSSVMNTEAFF. For the CDR3, the DNA is TGTGCCAGCAGTTACTCATCGGTAATGAACACTGAAGCTTTCTTT.

There are a few counts of this clonotype. The CDR3 sequence: CASSSNYRGQESYEQYF. The CDR3 nucleotides read TGTGCCAGCAGCTCTAATTATCGCGGACAGGAGTCCTACGAGCAGTACTTC. The chain uses TRBV27 and TRBJ2-7; TRBD1 agrees at 7 bases. CDR3 length equals 17 residues. V lost 6 bases, J lost 1 base, and 15 bases stayed unmatched. Germline V lookup: CDR1 MNHEY, CDR2 SMNVEV (reference sequence).

This clonotype was found a few times. The chain uses TRBV18 and TRBJ2-3, with D hard to call. This CDR3 comprises 17 residues. The ends were cut back, 3 bases at V and 2 bases at J, with 18 bases in the middle. The germline V gene has CDR1 KGHSH and CDR2 LQKENI. The CDR3 loop is CASSPIPLIGITDTQYF. The CDR3 coding sequence is TGTGCCAGCTCACCGATACCGTTGATAGGGATCACAGATACGCAGTATTTT.

The rearrangement uses TRBV6-1 and TRBJ2-3; D is perhaps TRBD1 or TRBD2 (5 bases each). Trimming shortened V by 6 bases and J by 5 bases, and 9 bases separated the two germline ends. Germline V gives CDR1 MNHNS, CDR2 SASEGT. The length of the CDR3 is 12 residues. The chain's CDR3 is CASREGRDTQYF. The CDR3 region has the DNA TGTGCCAGCAGAGAGGGGAGAGATACGCAGTATTTT.

V usage is TRBV7-9 and J usage is TRBJ2-5, with D possibly being TRBD2 (6 bases). V gave up 4 bases and J gave up 2 bases, with 17 bases separating them. This CDR3 has 16 residues. CDR1 SEHNR and CDR2 FQNEAQ come from the germline V gene (reference sequence). The CDR3 nucleotides are TGTGCCAGCAGCTCCTCCCGTGGAGGGTGGCAAGAGACCCAGTACTTC. Its translation is CASSSSRGGWQETQYF.

This chain links TRBV7-6 with TRBJ1-5, with D possibly TRBD1 on 6 matching bases. The CDR3 runs to 13 residues. Between the trimmed V and J ends, which lost 5 bases and 10 bases, there was a span of 15 bases. CDR1 and CDR2 from the germline V gene are SGHVS and FNYEAQ. CDR3 DNA sequence: TGTGCCAGCAGCCAGGGGACCGGGACTCCCCAGCATTTT. Translated, it gives CASSQGTGTPQHF.

Only a few counts were recorded for this clonotype. The chain links TRBV7-9 to TRBJ2-7; D gene unclear. Per germline, CDR1 SEHNR and CDR2 FQNEAQ (reference sequence). The V end lost 8 bases, the J end lost 7 bases, and 12 bases lay between the germline ends. The CDR3 contains 11 residues. CDR3 coding DNA: TGTGCCAGCGGAGCTATAAAGGAGCAGTACTTC. It translates to CASGAIKEQYF.

This clonotype was found a few times. This sequence joins TRBV12-3 or TRBV12-4 and TRBJ2-1; D gene uncertain. This CDR3 has 14 residues. The V gene lost 6 bases and the J gene lost 0 bases, with 9 bases spanning the gap. In DNA, the CDR3 is TGTGCCAGCAGGATTGGCAGCTCCTACAATGAGCAGTTCTTC. It encodes CASRIGSSYNEQFF.